This T cell receptor beta chain was found in a study of shared clonotypes between healthy human individuals. Study observations and caveats: Memory subsets had estimated richness that was generally smaller than that of naive subsets. In this cohort, only blood was sampled, and tissue repertoires likely differ. Clonotypes which were not shared had lower generation probabilities than clonotypes that all four donors shared.

To note about this clone: Antigen specificity is unknown.

Libraries were prepared by immunoSEQ multiplex PCR; TCRdb keeps only in-frame clonotypes and omits some of them. The sample records more than 900,000 clones, roughly 74% being singletons. Trimming took off 4 bases at V and 3 bases at J, with 15 bases between the two ends. CDR1 is MDHEN, CDR2 SYDVKM, per germline. The CDR3 runs to 15 residues. The V call is TRBV28, the J call TRBJ1-1; maybe TRBD1 (6 bases). This receptor was identified in a man between 18 and 35 years old in good health. Some clones in this sample may be carry-over from other donors' samples. The sample taken for sequencing was memory CD4+ T cells from PBMCs. Noted subset: CD45RA-negative fraction. CDR3 coding DNA: TGTGCCAGCAGTTCACCCAATGGGGGGCACACTGAAGCTTTCTTT. It encodes CASSSPNGGHTEAFF.